The 21 T cell receptor beta chains in this list originate from one sample, sequenced in a study of shared clonotypes between healthy human individuals. Clones were sequenced by immunoSEQ multiplex PCR, and TCRdb holds only the in-frame ones, with some missing. This table holds about 2,100,000 clones, about 92% found once. Naive CD8 cells comprised CD45RO-negative, CCR7-positively selected cells, excluding terminally differentiated effector memory CD45RA+ cells. Sequencing was done on a sample of naive CD8+ T cells from PBMCs. The receptors stem from a man younger than 35 in good health. Some clones in this sample may be carry-over from other donors' samples.

J is TRBJ1-2 and V is TRBV18; the D gene is possibly TRBD1 (6 bases). The V and J ends lost 3 bases and 4 bases respectively, with 27 bases between them. Germline CDR1 and CDR2: KGHSH and LQKENI. The CDR3 consists of 19 residues. In DNA, the CDR3 is TGTGCCAGCTCACCTCCCCTTGTGGGATTAGGGGGAAACTTCTATGGCTACACCTTC. It is translated as CASSPPLVGLGGNFYGYTF.

This clone has a single count. V is TRBV4-2 and J is TRBJ2-3; weak D call: TRBD2 (5 bases). Per the germline V gene, CDR1 is LGHNA and CDR2 is YNFKEQ. The CDR3 extends over 15 amino acids. V was shortened by 1 base and J by 2 bases, with 10 bases between the two germline ends. CDR3 in amino acids: CASSQVLGVTDTQYF. For the CDR3, the DNA is TGTGCCAGCAGCCAAGTACTAGGTGTCACAGATACGCAGTATTTT.

This chain connects TRBV11-2 to TRBJ1-1, with a possible D match to TRBD1 (6 bases). This CDR3 region has 14 residues. V was shortened by 6 bases and J by 3 bases, with 14 bases between the two germline ends. CDR1 SGHAT and CDR2 FQNNGV come from the germline V gene. The CDR3 region is CASRGRQDYTEAFF. In DNA form, the CDR3 reads TGTGCCAGCAGGGGACGACAGGACTACACTGAAGCTTTCTTT.

The rearrangement uses TRBV28 and TRBJ2-2; D is perhaps TRBD1 (6 bases). The CDR3 runs 18 residues. From germline, CDR1 is MDHEN and CDR2 SYDVKM. Trimming stripped 7 bases from V and 5 bases from J, with 26 bases between. The CDR3 sequence is CASTVPLSREGVTGELFF. In DNA form, the CDR3 reads TGTGCCAGCACCGTCCCCTTATCCCGAGAGGGGGTGACCGGGGAGCTGTTTTTT.

The chain uses TRBV19 and TRBJ2-1, with a weak D call TRBD2 (5 bases). The CDR3 sequence is 15 residues long. Trimming took 6 bases from V and 0 from J, leaving 12 bases between them. Germline CDR1 reads LNHDA; CDR2 reads SQIVND (reference sequence). In DNA, the CDR3 is TGTGCCAGTAGGATCACTAGTAGCTCCTACAATGAGCAGTTCTTC. It codes for CASRITSSSYNEQFF.

The gene calls are TRBV7-9 and TRBJ2-1; possibly TRBD2 for D (6 bases). Germline V lookup: CDR1 SEHNR, CDR2 FQNEAQ (reference sequence). CDR3 length equals 15 residues. V lost 4 bases, J lost 3 bases, and 13 bases lay in between. As DNA, the CDR3 is TGTGCCAGCAGCTCCCAGGGAGGAATCTACAATGAGCAGTTCTTC. Its protein is CASSSQGGIYNEQFF.

This clone has a single count. The CDR3 loop is CASSPGTSGNLRETQYF. CDR3 coding DNA: TGTGCCAGCAGTCCGGGGACTAGCGGGAACCTCCGAGAGACCCAGTACTTC. The genes are TRBV27 and TRBJ2-5, with 13 nucleotides matching TRBD2. Trimming removed 5 bases from V and 4 bases from J; junction bases left unmatched: 10. This CDR3 has 17 amino acids. Germline V gene data show CDR1 as MNHEY and CDR2 as SMNVEV (reference sequence).

This chain connects TRBV11-2 to TRBJ2-7, with 9 bases matching TRBD2. V lost 5 bases, J lost 2 bases, and 7 bases stayed unmatched. CDR3 length: 15 residues. In germline, CDR1 is SGHAT, CDR2 FQNNGV. The CDR3: CASSLTGGRAYEQYF. The DNA of the CDR3 is TGTGCCAGCAGCCTCACAGGCGGGAGGGCCTACGAGCAGTACTTC.

The chain has TRBV7-6 and TRBJ2-2, with 9 nucleotides matching TRBD2. The germline gives CDR1 SGHVS, CDR2 FNYEAQ. The J segment lost 0 bases and the V segment lost 5 bases, leaving 4 bases of the junction unmatched. The CDR3 is 16 amino acids. The CDR3 DNA reads TGTGCCAGCAGCCCTTTAGCGGGGGCGAACACCGGGGAGCTGTTTTTT. Protein sequence: CASSPLAGANTGELFF.

Details on this clone: This CDR3 is also generated by other DNA sequences in the sample. The chain carries TRBV28 and TRBJ1-3, with no clear D. The V end lost 2 bases, the J end lost 0 bases, and 5 bases lay between the germline ends. The CDR3 sequence is 14 residues long. Germline V gives CDR1 MDHEN, CDR2 SYDVKM. The CDR3 is CASSLGVSGNTIYF. CDR3 in DNA: TGTGCCAGCAGTTTAGGAGTCTCTGGAAACACCATATATTTT.

The chain couples TRBV5-1 to TRBJ2-7; TRBD2 is a possible D gene (5 bases). The V and J ends lost 5 bases and 5 bases respectively, with 14 bases between them. This CDR3 contains 13 residues. CDR1 and CDR2 (germline): SGHRS, YFSETQ. CDR3 bases: TGCGCCAGCAGTCTCGTCCCGCGGGACGAGCAGTACTTC. Encoded protein: CASSLVPRDEQYF.

The genes are TRBV7-9 and TRBJ1-5; no firm D call. Germline assignment: CDR1 SEHNR and CDR2 FQNEAQ (reference sequence). V lost 5 bases, J lost 3 bases, and 14 bases lay in between. This CDR3 spans 15 amino acids. This CDR3 reads CASSRGGQLNQPQHF. CDR3 bases: TGTGCCAGCAGCCGTGGAGGGCAGCTCAATCAGCCCCAGCATTTT.

The genes are TRBV6-1 and TRBJ1-5; D is unresolved. CDR3 length: 16 residues. The V end was cut by 3 bases, the J end by 3 bases, with 15 bases between. The germline V gene has CDR1 MNHNS and CDR2 SASEGT. Written as DNA, the CDR3 is TGTGCCAGCAGTGACCTCCAAAGGGCTAACAATCAGCCCCAGCATTTT. Protein: CASSDLQRANNQPQHF.

The DNA for the CDR3 is TGTGCCAGCAGCTTGTCGCGCGATGAGCAGTTCTTC. This translates into CASSLSRDEQFF. V is TRBV5-6 and J is TRBJ2-1; D gene unclear. The V and J ends lost 1 base and 8 bases respectively, with 7 bases between them. The CDR3 runs 12 residues. The germline CDR1 and CDR2 sequences are SGHDT and YYEEEE. Looking up the rest from reference TRBV5-6 and TRBJ2-1 gives the full variable domain: DAGVTQSPTHLIKTRGQQVTLRCSPKSGHDTVSWYQQALGQGPQFIFQYYEEEERQRGNFPDRFSGHQFPNYSSELNVNALLLGDSALYLCASSLSRDEQFFGPGTRLTVL.

The chain recombines TRBV5-6 with TRBJ1-1, with D possibly being TRBD1 (5 bases). The CDR3 spans 14 residues. The germline gives CDR1 SGHDT, CDR2 YYEEEE. V gave up 4 bases and J gave up 0 bases, with 10 bases separating them. The CDR3 reads CASSPDSVNTEAFF. CDR3 coding DNA: TGTGCCAGCAGCCCTGACAGCGTGAACACTGAAGCTTTCTTT.

This rearrangement joins TRBV7-8 to TRBJ2-1; D unclear. Trimming removed 2 bases from V and 0 bases from J, with 11 bases in between. There are 16 residues in the CDR3. The germline V gene has CDR1 SGHVS and CDR2 FQNEAQ. The CDR3, as DNA: TGTGCCAGCAGCTTAAGCAGGACCCCCTCCTACAATGAGCAGTTCTTC. It encodes CASSLSRTPSYNEQFF.

The gene calls are TRBV4-3 and TRBJ2-7; 8 bases are a match to TRBD1. V shed 1 base, J shed 2 bases, and the junction held 1 base outside the gene matches. Germline assignment: CDR1 LGHNA and CDR2 YSLEER. There are 14 residues in the CDR3. CDR3 coding DNA: TGCGCCAGCAGCCAAGGACAGGGGACCTACGAGCAGTACTTC. This codes for CASSQGQGTYEQYF.

The chain is built from TRBV11-3 and TRBJ2-7; TRBD2 aligns across 8 bases. V shed 10 bases, J shed 0 bases, and the junction held 14 bases outside the gene matches. The germline CDR1 and CDR2 sequences are SGHNT and YENEEA. CDR3 length equals 16 residues. CDR3 loop: CATEAFGGRFSYEQYF. CDR3 coding DNA: TGTGCCACCGAGGCCTTTGGCGGGAGGTTCTCCTACGAGCAGTACTTC.

The chain carries TRBV29-1 and TRBJ2-7, with D possibly being TRBD1 (6 bases). The CDR3 is 14 amino acids. V lost 6 bases to trimming and J lost 0 bases, with 15 bases between them. Germline CDR1 reads SQVTM; CDR2 reads ANQGSEA. The CDR3 loop is CSVPGTPPSYEQYF. As DNA, the CDR3 is TGCAGCGTCCCCGGGACACCTCCCTCCTACGAGCAGTACTTC.

This CDR3 is CASSERGARTDTQYF. As DNA, the CDR3 is TGCGCCAGCAGTGAGAGGGGGGCCCGCACAGATACGCAGTATTTT. The V call is TRBV10-2, the J call TRBJ2-3, with D possibly called TRBD1 or TRBD2 (6 bases each). Looked up from germline, CDR1 is WSHSY and CDR2 is SAAADI. The CDR3 contains 15 residues. The V and J ends lost 2 bases and 1 base respectively, with 10 bases between them.

This clone was detected once. The CDR3 loop reads CASSLALVRANEKLFF. DNA of the CDR3: TGTGCCAGCAGTTTGGCGCTCGTTAGGGCTAATGAAAAACTGTTTTTT. This chain uses TRBV28 with TRBJ1-4, with D unresolved. This CDR3 has 16 residues. Deletions cut 3 bases from V and 3 bases from J, with 14 bases between. Germline CDR1 and CDR2: MDHEN and SYDVKM.